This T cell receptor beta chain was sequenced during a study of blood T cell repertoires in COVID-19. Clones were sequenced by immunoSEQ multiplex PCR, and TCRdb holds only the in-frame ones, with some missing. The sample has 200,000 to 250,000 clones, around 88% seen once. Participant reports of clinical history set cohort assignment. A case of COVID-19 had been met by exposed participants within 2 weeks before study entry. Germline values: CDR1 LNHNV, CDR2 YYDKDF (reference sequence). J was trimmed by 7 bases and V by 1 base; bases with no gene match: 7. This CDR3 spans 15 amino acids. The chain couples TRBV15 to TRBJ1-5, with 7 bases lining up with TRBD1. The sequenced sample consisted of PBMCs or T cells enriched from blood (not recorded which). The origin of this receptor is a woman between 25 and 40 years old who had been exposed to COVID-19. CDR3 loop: CATSRGAGGGQPQHF. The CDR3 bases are TGTGCCACCAGCAGAGGGGCAGGGGGAGGACAGCCCCAGCATTTT.